The 4 T cell receptor beta chains presented below share a single source sample, sequenced in a study of cytomegalovirus exposure and HLA in healthy donors (dated by TCRdb to between 2016 and 2019). The library relied on the immunoSEQ multiplex PCR assay. A mixture of 60 forward primers for TCR Vbeta segments and 13 reverse primers for TCR Jbeta segments was used in the multiplex PCR. The table was pulled from immuneACCESS by TCRdb, which kept in-frame rearrangements only. Such tables lose some clones; where checked, under half of the loss comes from unresolved V genes, and the rest has no known cause. The sample table contains approximately 190,000 clones; only one count was recorded for about 90% of them. The ten largest clonotypes hold 1% to 1.4% of the sample. Sequenced sample: PBMCs. These TCRs come from a boy aged 2 to 9 in good health and CMV-seronegative.

This clone was seen a few times. Distinct nucleotide sequences in the sample also encode this CDR3. The chain is built from TRBV9 and TRBJ2-7; the match to TRBD2 covers 10 bases. The germline CDR1 and CDR2 sequences are SGDLS and YYNGEE. The CDR3 runs 14 residues. Unmatched junction bases numbered 5, after V lost 4 bases and J lost 4 bases. The CDR3 bases are TGTGCCAGCAGCCTAGCGGGAGCGGGTTACGAGCAGTACTTC. Residues: CASSLAGAGYEQYF.

The J gene is TRBJ1-5, the V gene TRBV11-2, with TRBD1 identical over 7 bases. The V gene end was trimmed by 5 bases and the J gene end by 1 base; junction bases not matched to a gene: 2. The germline CDR1 and CDR2 sequences are SGHAT and FQNNGV. CDR3 size: 14 residues. CDR3 sequence reads: CASSPGQSNQPQHF. In nucleotides, the CDR3 is TGTGCCAGCAGCCCGGGACAGAGCAATCAGCCCCAGCATTTT. The full variable domain, its missing parts supplied by reference TRBV11-2 and TRBJ1-5, is EAGVAQSPRYKIIEKRQSVAFWCNPISGHATLYWYQQILGQGPKLLIQFQNNGVVDDSQLPKDRFSAERLKGVDSTLKIQPAKLEDSAVYLCASSPGQSNQPQHFGDGTRLSIL.

This clone was detected a few times. The J gene is TRBJ1-2, the V gene TRBV19, with D unresolved. The CDR3 loop spans 13 amino acids. V lost 3 bases, J lost 2 bases, and 7 bases lay in between. Germline V gene lookup returns CDR1 LNHDA and CDR2 SQIVND (reference sequence). CDR3 DNA: TGTGCCAGTAGTATCGCGGAGAACTATGGCTACACCTTC. Translating it yields CASSIAENYGYTF.

V usage is TRBV20-1 and J usage is TRBJ2-3; a weak D match, TRBD1 (5 bases). The V gene lost 3 bases and the J gene lost 13 bases, with 14 bases spanning the gap. This CDR3 has 11 amino acids. Germline loops: CDR1 DFQATT, CDR2 SNEGSKA (reference sequence). CDR3 sequence reads: CSASRAAQEYF. Written as DNA, the CDR3 is TGCAGTGCTAGCAGGGCGGCACAGGAGTATTTT.